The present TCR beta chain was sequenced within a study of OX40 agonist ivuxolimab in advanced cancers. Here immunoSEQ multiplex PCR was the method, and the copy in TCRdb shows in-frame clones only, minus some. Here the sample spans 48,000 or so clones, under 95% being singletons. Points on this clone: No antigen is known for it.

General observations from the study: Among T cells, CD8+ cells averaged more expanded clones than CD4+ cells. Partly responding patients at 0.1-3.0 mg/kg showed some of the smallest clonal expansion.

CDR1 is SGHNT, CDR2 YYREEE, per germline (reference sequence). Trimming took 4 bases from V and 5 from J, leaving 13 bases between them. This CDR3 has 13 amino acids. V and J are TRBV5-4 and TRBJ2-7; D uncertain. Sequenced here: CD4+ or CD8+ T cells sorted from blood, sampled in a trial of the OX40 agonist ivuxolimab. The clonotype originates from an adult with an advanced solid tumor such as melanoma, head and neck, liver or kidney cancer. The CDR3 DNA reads TGTGCCAGCAGCAATATGTGGACGGACGAGCAGTACTTC. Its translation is CASSNMWTDEQYF.